The 27 T cell receptor beta chains listed next were all sequenced from one sample in a study of cytomegalovirus exposure and HLA in healthy donors. TCRdb's copy holds only in-frame clones and misses some; the assay was immunoSEQ multiplex PCR. Here the sample spans about 73,000 clones, 70% to 90% being singletons. The specimen was PBMCs. Receptors originate from a woman aged 18 to 35 in good health and CMV-seropositive.

The chain employs TRBV5-1 and TRBJ2-7; D ambiguous. This CDR3 spans 14 amino acids. Trimming removed 0 bases from V and 1 base from J, with 8 bases in between. The germline V gene has CDR1 SGHRS and CDR2 YFSETQ. The chain's CDR3 is CASSLDSYSYEQYF. The DNA for the CDR3 is TGCGCCAGCAGCTTGGACAGTTATTCCTACGAGCAGTACTTC.

The rearrangement uses TRBV6-4 and TRBJ2-1; 8 bases match TRBD2. CDR3 length: 15 amino acids. Germline-derived CDR1 and CDR2 are MRHNA and SNTAGT. V shed 6 bases, J shed 5 bases, and the junction held 9 bases outside the gene matches. CDR3 nucleotide sequence: TGTGCCAGCAGAGGGGTAGCGGGGAACGACAATGAGCAGTTCTTC. It codes for CASRGVAGNDNEQFF.

The V and J genes are TRBV27 and TRBJ2-3, with D unclear. The ends were cut back, 6 bases at V and 0 bases at J, with 4 bases in the middle. The CDR3 is 12 residues long. The germline CDR1 and CDR2 sequences are MNHEY and SMNVEV (reference sequence). The CDR3 protein is CASRTSTDTQYF. The CDR3 bases are TGTGCCAGCAGGACAAGCACAGATACGCAGTATTTT.

The chain links TRBV30 to TRBJ2-7; D is uncertain. CDR1 is GTSNPN and CDR2 is SVGIG in the germline V gene (reference sequence). This CDR3 region has 12 residues. V lost 0 bases and J lost 3, with 6 bases in between. CDR3 DNA sequence: TGTGCCTGGAGTGTGAGAGACTACGAGCAGTACTTC. This sequence encodes CAWSVRDYEQYF.

There are a few counts of this clone. CDR3 loop: CASGNPNWEHTYEQYF. CDR3 DNA: TGTGCTAGTGGTAACCCTAACTGGGAGCATACCTACGAGCAGTACTTC. The chain joins TRBV12-5 to TRBJ2-7, with D perhaps TRBD2 (5 bases). V gave up 5 bases and J gave up 2 bases, with 19 bases separating them. The CDR3 sequence is 16 residues long. Germline V gives CDR1 LGHNT, CDR2 FRNRAP.

Turning to this clone: The sample has other DNA sequences that encode this CDR3 too. V and J are TRBV19 and TRBJ1-1, with D possibly being TRBD1 (5 bases). The V gene's germline CDR1 is LNHDA and CDR2 SQIVND (reference sequence). The CDR3 totals 15 residues. V was cut by 1 base and J by 1 base, with 10 bases left in between. CDR3: CASSIAGHTNTEAFF. The CDR3 DNA sequence: TGTGCCAGTAGTATAGCCGGACATACGAACACTGAAGCTTTCTTT.

V and J are TRBV5-1 and TRBJ2-3, with 7 bases that match TRBD2. The ends lost 4 bases at V and 0 bases at J; junction bases unmatched: 2. This CDR3 contains 14 residues. Germline values: CDR1 SGHRS, CDR2 YFSETQ. The CDR3: CASSAGVSTDTQYF. In DNA, the CDR3 is TGCGCCAGCAGCGCGGGAGTTAGCACAGATACGCAGTATTTT.

V usage is TRBV28 and J usage is TRBJ1-2; a weak D match, TRBD1 (6 bases). Germline V lookup: CDR1 MDHEN, CDR2 SYDVKM. This CDR3 contains 12 residues. The V gene lost 3 bases and the J gene lost 7 bases, with 9 bases spanning the gap. The CDR3 spells CASSFVGAGYTF. CDR3 coding DNA: TGTGCCAGCAGTTTCGTGGGGGCTGGCTACACCTTC.

This sequence joins TRBV5-1 and TRBJ1-2, with 9 bases matching TRBD1. The CDR3 covers 16 residues. Germline CDR1 reads SGHRS; CDR2 reads YFSETQ. V was clipped by 3 bases and J by 2 bases; unmatched bases: 8. CDR3 coding DNA: TGCGCCAGCAGCTACGACAGGGGGAAGTCCAACTATGGCTACACCTTC. Protein sequence: CASSYDRGKSNYGYTF.

This chain uses TRBV4-3 with TRBJ2-3; 8 bases are a match to TRBD1. Per germline, CDR1 LGHNA and CDR2 YSLEER. The CDR3 length is 16 residues. The V and J ends lost 1 base and 2 bases, in that order; junction bases with no gene match: 5. The CDR3 reads CASSQAETGVTDTQYF. For the CDR3, the DNA is TGCGCCAGCAGCCAAGCCGAGACAGGGGTCACAGATACGCAGTATTTT.

This sequence joins TRBV7-9 and TRBJ2-2, with D possibly TRBD1 on 6 matching bases. The CDR3 covers 16 residues. Germline V CDR1 and CDR2: SEHNR, FQNEAQ (reference sequence). V dropped 5 bases and J dropped 0 bases, with 13 bases sitting between them. The CDR3 here is CASSPGTFSNTGELFF. In DNA form, the CDR3 reads TGTGCCAGCAGCCCCGGGACATTCTCGAACACCGGGGAGCTGTTTTTT.

The chain recombines TRBV6-1 with TRBJ1-2; D is uncertain. The CDR3 spans 14 residues. With 1 base removed from V and 8 bases from J, the gap between germline ends came to 14 bases. Germline V gene sequence: CDR1 MNHNS, CDR2 SASEGT. CDR3 loop: CASSEVGSSGGYTF. The CDR3 nucleotides read TGTGCCAGCAGTGAAGTGGGCAGTTCAGGAGGCTACACCTTC.

This sequence joins TRBV2 and TRBJ1-2; TRBD1 is a possible D gene (6 bases). From germline, CDR1 is SNHLY and CDR2 FYNNEI. The CDR3 is 14 residues long. V lost 6 bases, J lost 8 bases, and 19 bases lay in between. The CDR3 bases are TGTGCCAGCAGACTGGACAGTTCCATGAGAGGCTACACCTTC. Its protein product is CASRLDSSMRGYTF.

J is TRBJ2-1 and V is TRBV14; 8 nucleotides align to TRBD1. This CDR3 region has 19 residues. CDR1 SGHDN and CDR2 FVKESK come from the germline V gene. J gave up 0 bases and V 4 bases, and 14 bases lay outside the gene matches. The DNA of the CDR3 is TGTGCCAGCAGCCCCCTTCGGGGGACAGGACCCAGCTCCTACAATGAGCAGTTCTTC. Amino acids: CASSPLRGTGPSSYNEQFF. The whole variable domain, remainder taken from reference TRBV14 and TRBJ2-1, is EAGVTQFPSHSVIEKGQTVTLRCDPISGHDNLYWYRRVMGKEIKFLLHFVKESKQDESGMPNNRFLAERTGGTYSTLKVQPAELEDSGVYFCASSPLRGTGPSSYNEQFFGPGTRLTVL.

J is TRBJ2-1 and V is TRBV4-2; D perhaps matches TRBD1 (5 bases). V was shortened by 0 bases and J by 3 bases, with 12 bases between the two germline ends. Germline CDR1 and CDR2: LGHNA and YNFKEQ. The CDR3 sequence is 16 residues long. The CDR3 nucleotides are TGTGCCAGCAGCCAAGATTCCCTAGGACACTACAATGAGCAGTTCTTC. Translating it yields CASSQDSLGHYNEQFF.

This clone was observed a single time. The chain combines TRBV5-8 with TRBJ2-6, with a weak D call TRBD2 (6 bases). The V end was cut by 4 bases, the J end by 0 bases, with 8 bases between. Germline V gives CDR1 SGHTS, CDR2 YDEGEE. The length of the CDR3 is 15 residues. The CDR3, as DNA: TGTGCCAGCAGCCGGGGGAACTCTGGGGCCAACGTCCTGACTTTC. Translating it yields CASSRGNSGANVLTF.

V and J are TRBV4-2 and TRBJ2-7, with 10 bases that match TRBD2. The junction had 2 bases not matched to a gene; V was cut back by 0 bases and J by 6 bases. Germline-derived CDR1 and CDR2 are LGHNA and YNFKEQ. This CDR3 spans 14 amino acids. The CDR3 region has the DNA TGTGCCAGCAGCCAAGAACTAGCGGGAAGCGAGCAGTACTTC. Translating gives CASSQELAGSEQYF.

V usage is TRBV19 and J usage is TRBJ2-1; D is unresolved. This CDR3 has 12 residues. Trimming cost V 3 bases and J 10 bases, with 10 bases left between them. Germline CDR1 and CDR2: LNHDA and SQIVND (reference sequence). The CDR3 DNA is TGTGCCAGTAGTATCAAGGAGAGGGAGCAGTTCTTC. This encodes CASSIKEREQFF. The full variable domain, with the rest looked up from reference TRBV19 and TRBJ2-1, is DGGITQSPKYLFRKEGQNVTLSCEQNLNHDAMYWYRQDPGQGLRLIYYSQIVNDFQKGDIAEGYSVSREKKESFPLTVTSAQKNPTAFYLCASSIKEREQFFGPGTRLTVL.

The J gene is TRBJ2-3, the V gene TRBV29-1; 16 bases fit TRBD2. In germline, CDR1 is SQVTM, CDR2 ANQGSEA. Unmatched junction bases numbered 6, after V lost 5 bases and J lost 4 bases. The CDR3 is made up of 16 amino acids. The CDR3 loop is CSVPGTSGGASDTQYF. CDR3 nucleotides: TGCAGCGTTCCAGGGACTAGCGGGGGGGCTTCAGATACGCAGTATTTT.

This sequence joins TRBV6-1 and TRBJ2-7, with 12 bases matching TRBD2. The ends lost 8 bases at V and 5 bases at J; junction bases unmatched: 10. Germline CDR1 is MNHNS and CDR2 is SASEGT. This CDR3 is built from 15 residues. CDR3 region: CASALTSGSSHEQYF. CDR3 in DNA: TGTGCCAGCGCCCTGACTAGCGGGAGTAGCCACGAGCAGTACTTC.

This clone was picked up many times. The genes are TRBV4-2 and TRBJ2-7; D gene unclear. Trimming removed 0 bases from V and 0 bases from J, with 9 bases in between. Germline CDR1 reads LGHNA; CDR2 reads YNFKEQ. This CDR3 has 15 amino acids. This CDR3 is CASSQDRASSYEQYF. CDR3 nucleotides: TGTGCCAGCAGCCAAGATCGAGCTAGCTCCTACGAGCAGTACTTC.

The chain has TRBV9 and TRBJ1-3; D is perhaps TRBD1 (6 bases). From germline, CDR1 is SGDLS and CDR2 YYNGEE. V lost 3 bases to trimming and J lost 1 base, with 11 bases between them. The CDR3 totals 15 residues. CDR3 region: CASSARGQSGNTIYF. CDR3 nucleotides: TGTGCCAGCAGCGCCCGGGGACAATCTGGAAACACCATATATTTT.

The chain links TRBV15 to TRBJ2-7; TRBD2 matches at 9 bases. There are 15 residues in the CDR3. The trim removed 1 base at V and 3 bases at J, leaving 4 bases unmatched. Germline V CDR1 and CDR2: LNHNV, YYDKDF (reference sequence). CDR3 nucleotide sequence: TGTGCCACCAGCAGAGTGGCGGGAGGGGTCTACGAGCAGTACTTC. This sequence encodes CATSRVAGGVYEQYF.

The rearrangement links TRBV25-1 to TRBJ2-7; TRBD1 matches at 9 bases. Germline V gene lookup returns CDR1 MGHDK and CDR2 SYGVNS. The CDR3 consists of 14 residues. V shed 5 bases, J shed 6 bases, and the junction held 8 bases outside the gene matches. The CDR3 sequence is CASSLRDRVSEQYF. As DNA, the CDR3 is TGTGCCAGCAGTCTCCGGGACAGGGTTTCCGAGCAGTACTTC.

This chain connects TRBV5-5 to TRBJ2-7; maybe TRBD2 (5 bases). V was pared by 2 bases and J by 4 bases, with 10 bases between. CDR1 is SGHKS, CDR2 YYEKEE, per germline (reference sequence). The length of the CDR3 is 13 residues. In DNA, the CDR3 is TGTGCCAGCAGCTTAAGCGGCGGGTACGAGCAGTACTTC. It codes for CASSLSGGYEQYF.

The CDR3 DNA sequence: TGCAGCGTTGTTGTTCAGGGAACCACAGATACGCAGTATTTT. Translation gives CSVVVQGTTDTQYF. V and J are TRBV29-1 and TRBJ2-3; TRBD1 is a possible D gene (5 bases). Germline V gene data show CDR1 as SQVTM and CDR2 as ANQGSEA. With 4 bases removed from V and 2 bases from J, the gap between germline ends came to 13 bases. CDR3 length equals 14 residues.

The chain joins TRBV7-2 to TRBJ2-2; D may be TRBD2 (7 bases). V lost 4 bases and J lost 6, with 24 bases in between. Germline V lookup: CDR1 SGHTA, CDR2 FQGNSA. This CDR3 contains 18 residues. The chain's CDR3 is CASSSLYETRGAPGELFF. The CDR3 DNA is TGTGCCAGCAGCTCCCTTTACGAGACTCGGGGGGCGCCCGGGGAGCTGTTTTTT.